The 14 T cell receptor beta chains below all came from one sample that was sequenced in a study of molecular identifiers for immune sequencing clone quantification. MiXCR, run by TCRdb on the PCR reads, gives a single entry per CDR3 protein. The sample yields just under 650,000 distinct CDR3 sequences, just under 20% seen once. Material: naive CD8+ T cells from blood, with Jurkat cell RNA spiked in. This sample's subset: FACS-sorted CD8+CD4-CCR7+CD45RA+ naive T cells. All receptors derive from a human donor in good health. Some libraries in this study had Jurkat cell RNA spiked in.

This clonotype appeared many times. V gene TRBV5-4 combines with J gene TRBJ2-7; either TRBD1 or TRBD2 may supply D (5 bases each). The germline V gene has CDR1 SGHNT and CDR2 YYREEE (reference sequence). This CDR3 is built from 14 residues. V lost 3 bases and J 3 bases, leaving 13 bases between the germline ends. The CDR3 DNA reads as TGTGCCAGCAGCTCCTCCGGGGCCAACTACGAGCAGTACTTC. This encodes CASSSSGANYEQYF.

Points on this clonotype: One base away lies a much larger clone, so this may be a sequencing read error. V is TRBV20-1 and J is TRBJ1-1; 9 nucleotides match TRBD1. With V trimmed by 4 bases and J by 3 bases, 9 bases remained unmatched. This CDR3 has 15 residues. Per the germline V gene, CDR1 is DFQATT and CDR2 is SNEGSKA (reference sequence). CDR3 in amino acids: CSAKARTGEYTEAFF. In nucleotides, the CDR3 is TGCAGTGCTAAAGCTAGGACAGGGGAATACACTGAAGCTTTCTTT.

This clonotype was detected ten times or more. The rearrangement joins TRBV7-9 to TRBJ2-5; weak D call: TRBD1 (5 bases). Germline V gives CDR1 SEHNR, CDR2 FQNEAQ (reference sequence). V was clipped by 5 bases and J by 2 bases, with 15 bases between them. The CDR3 covers 15 residues. DNA for the CDR3: TGTGCCAGCAGCCCCCCGCCGACAGATCAAGAGACCCAGTACTTC. Translated, it gives CASSPPPTDQETQYF.

Regarding this clonotype: A read error may account for a junction end that differs from germline. The genes are TRBV27 and TRBJ2-7; TRBD1 might be the D (5 bases). The germline CDR1 and CDR2 sequences are MNHEY and SMNVEV (reference sequence). CDR3 length: 13 residues. DNA of the CDR3: TGTGCCTGCAGTTTGGGGCAGACCTACGAGCAGTACTTC. Translated, it gives CACSLGQTYEQYF.

This clonotype was recorded many times. In DNA form, the CDR3 reads TGCAGCGTTGACCCCACAGGGTTGTTTTTGGGGGGGAATGAGCAGTTCTTC. This translates into CSVDPTGLFLGGNEQFF. The V call is TRBV29-1, the J call TRBJ2-1; possible D gene TRBD2, 7 bases. CDR1 and CDR2 from the germline V gene are SQVTM and ANQGSEA. CDR3 size: 17 residues. The V end lost 3 bases, the J end lost 7 bases, and 25 bases lay between the germline ends.

This clonotype was picked up many times. The V and J genes are TRBV4-3 and TRBJ1-4; no reliable D call. This CDR3 is 17 amino acids long. Germline V gene lookup returns CDR1 LGHNA and CDR2 YSLEER. Trimming took 0 bases from V and 0 from J, leaving 11 bases between them. CDR3 region: CASSQEPPFSTNEKLFF. The CDR3 bases are TGCGCCAGCAGCCAAGAACCGCCCTTTTCAACTAATGAAAAACTGTTTTTT.

This clonotype came up many times. J is TRBJ2-7 and V is TRBV7-2; perhaps TRBD2 as D (6 bases). V was trimmed by 1 base and J by 2 bases, leaving 15 bases between them. CDR3 length: 16 residues. Germline V gene sequence: CDR1 SGHTA, CDR2 FQGNSA. CDR3 residues: CASSLEGSGSAYEQYF. CDR3 sequence (DNA): TGTGCCAGCAGCTTAGAAGGAAGCGGGTCAGCCTACGAGCAGTACTTC.

This clonotype was picked up many times. This chain joins TRBV27 and TRBJ2-3; D gene uncertain. CDR1 and CDR2 from the germline V gene are MNHEY and SMNVEV (reference sequence). Trimming stripped 4 bases from V and 0 bases from J, with 11 bases between. This CDR3 is built from 15 residues. CDR3 nucleotide sequence: TGTGCCAGCAGTTATGTCTCCACTAGCACAGATACGCAGTATTTT. This encodes CASSYVSTSTDTQYF.

This clonotype was seen more than once but under ten times. CDR3 residues: CATSRDLGGGATQYF. DNA of the CDR3: TGTGCCACCAGCAGAGATCTCGGCGGGGGGGCCACGCAGTATTTT. The genes are TRBV15 and TRBJ2-3; 9 bases fit TRBD2. With V trimmed by 0 bases and J by 9 bases, 7 bases remained unmatched. The CDR3 has 15 residues. Germline V gives CDR1 LNHNV, CDR2 YYDKDF (reference sequence).

The chain recombines TRBV5-6 with TRBJ2-5; 7 nucleotides align to TRBD1. J was trimmed by 2 bases and V by 2 bases; bases with no gene match: 3. Germline loops: CDR1 SGHDT, CDR2 YYEEEE. This CDR3 spans 14 amino acids. Here the CDR3 DNA reads TGTGCCAGCAGCTTACAGGGGATGCAAGAGACCCAGTACTTC. Protein sequence: CASSLQGMQETQYF.

Notes on this clonotype: This may be a read error, as it is one base from a much larger clone. The chain combines TRBV28 with TRBJ1-6, with 7 bases fitting TRBD1. The CDR3 consists of 18 residues. Germline values: CDR1 MDHEN, CDR2 SYDVKM. CDR3: CASSSTVYTGVTYSPPHF. CDR3 nucleotides: TGTGCCAGCAGTTCGACGGTTTACACAGGGGTAACATATTCACCCCCCCACTTT. The full variable domain, with the rest looked up from reference TRBV28 and TRBJ1-6, is DVKVTQSSRYLVKRTGEKVFLECVQDMDHENMFWYRQDPGLGLRLIYFSYDVKMKEKGDIPEGYSVSREKKERFSLILESASTNQTSMYLCASSSTVYTGVTYSPPHFGNGTRLTVT.

This clonotype was found many times. The V and J genes are TRBV12-3 or TRBV12-4 and TRBJ2-2; D is ambiguous. Trimming took off 1 base at V and 0 bases at J, with 6 bases between the two ends. This CDR3 is built from 15 residues. Here the CDR3 reads CASSLERANTGELFF. DNA for the CDR3: TGTGCCAGCAGTTTAGAACGAGCGAACACCGGGGAGCTGTTTTTT.

Many counts were recorded for this clonotype. The rearrangement uses TRBV28 and TRBJ2-7; the D is unclear. CDR3 length equals 14 residues. Germline CDR1 and CDR2: MDHEN and SYDVKM. V was pared by 5 bases and J by 0 bases, with 11 bases between. The CDR3 sequence: CASSPRLRSYEQYF. CDR3 nucleotide sequence: TGTGCCAGCAGTCCCCGATTGCGCTCCTACGAGCAGTACTTC.

This clonotype has only a few counts. One end of the junction fails to match germline, which may point to a read error. V usage is TRBV7-7 and J usage is TRBJ2-3; 7 positions agree with TRBD1. The length of the CDR3 is 13 residues. CDR1 is SSHAT and CDR2 is FNYEAQ in the germline V gene (reference sequence). The CDR3 reads CASSLWGQDTQYF. The CDR3 coding sequence is TGTGCTAGCAGCTTATGGGGACAGGATACGCAGTATTTT.